The 10 T cell receptor beta chains below come from one sample, sequenced in a study of T cell repertoires in cytomegalovirus infection. These TCRs' antigens remain unknown. MiXCR was run by TCRdb on the reads, yielding one entry per CDR3 protein. Here the sample spans roughly 990,000 distinct CDR3 sequences, less than 40% being singletons. Sequencing used cultured CD8+ T cells from PBMCs, obtained from culture after CMV antigen stimulation. Receptor source: a human donor in good health (CMV status not recorded). Some clones in this sample may be carry-over from other donors' samples.

The chain uses TRBV7-2 and TRBJ1-3; D is undetermined. The CDR3 runs 11 residues. Trimming stripped 7 bases from V and 9 bases from J, with 10 bases between. Germline V CDR1 and CDR2: SGHTA, FQGNSA. CDR3 DNA: TGTGCCAGCATGAGATATCCCACCATATATTTT. It yields the protein CASMRYPTIYF.

A few counts support this clonotype. The CDR3 DNA reads TGTGCCAGCAGCCAGACAACCTCTGGAAACACCATATATTTT. Translating gives CASSQTTSGNTIYF. The chain recombines TRBV3-1 with TRBJ1-3; the D is unclear. The CDR3 has 14 amino acids. Germline-derived CDR1 and CDR2 are LGHDT and YNNKEL (reference sequence). The V end was cut by 3 bases, the J end by 0 bases, with 6 bases between.

To note about this clonotype: An end of the junction does not agree with germline; a read error may underlie this. V and J are TRBV7-8 and TRBJ1-4, with a possible D match to TRBD1 (5 bases). Germline values: CDR1 SGHVS, CDR2 FQNEAQ. The CDR3 totals 17 residues. The CDR3: CASSLAQGAETIEKLFF. The DNA of the CDR3 is TGTGCCAGCAGCTTAGCGCAGGGAGCTGAAACTATTGAAAAACTGTTTTTT.

The rearrangement joins TRBV6-6 to TRBJ2-2; D perhaps matches TRBD1 (6 bases). CDR1 MNHNY and CDR2 SVGAGI come from the germline V gene (reference sequence). The CDR3 is 16 residues long. Trimming shortened V by 11 bases and J by 6 bases, and 25 bases separated the two germline ends. The CDR3 reads CAGKHGQGQGPGELFF. As DNA, the CDR3 is TGTGCCGGCAAGCACGGGCAGGGTCAGGGGCCCGGGGAGCTGTTTTTT.

Here the CDR3 DNA reads TGTGCCAGTAGTACGGGACTAGCGGACTACTCCTACAATGAGCAGTTCTTC. Translated: CASSTGLADYSYNEQFF. The rearrangement joins TRBV19 to TRBJ2-1; 11 positions match TRBD2. Germline CDR1 is LNHDA and CDR2 is SQIVND (reference sequence). The V and J ends lost 4 bases and 0 bases, in that order; junction bases with no gene match: 5. This CDR3 region has 17 residues.

J is TRBJ1-6 and V is TRBV12-3 or TRBV12-4, with 10 bases matching TRBD1. This CDR3 is built from 16 residues. V trimming: 6 bases; J trimming: 4 bases; junction bases outside the gene matches: 6. CDR3 sequence (DNA): TGTGCCAGCAGGGACAGGGGGAATCAATATAATTCACCCCTCCACTTT. It yields the protein CASRDRGNQYNSPLHF.

V gene TRBV29-1 combines with J gene TRBJ2-5; 9 bases line up with TRBD2. The CDR3 spans 14 residues. Germline CDR1 SQVTM, CDR2 ANQGSEA. V trimming: 2 bases; J trimming: 5 bases; junction bases outside the gene matches: 6. The CDR3 DNA is TGCAGCGTTGAATATAGCGGGGGACGGGAGACCCAGTACTTC. Amino acids: CSVEYSGGRETQYF.

Note on this clonotype: Possible read error: a much larger clone is one base away. The chain recombines TRBV7-8 with TRBJ2-1; D uncertain. Trimming took off 5 bases at V and 0 bases at J, with 11 bases between the two ends. Germline CDR1 SGHVS, CDR2 FQNEAQ. This CDR3 has 15 residues. In DNA form, the CDR3 reads TGTGCCAGCAGCCTCAGACTGGGCTCCTACAATGAGCAGTTCTTC. This gives the protein CASSLRLGSYNEQFF.

The chain recombines TRBV29-1 with TRBJ2-1, with D possibly matching TRBD2 (5 bases). Trimming removed 1 base at V and 4 bases at J, with 17 bases between. Germline V gene lookup returns CDR1 SQVTM and CDR2 ANQGSEA. The CDR3 extends over 16 amino acids. This CDR3 reads CSVEGTPKGEYNEQFF. The CDR3 DNA sequence: TGCAGCGTTGAAGGAACCCCAAAGGGAGAGTACAATGAGCAGTTCTTC.

V gene TRBV15 combines with J gene TRBJ1-6, with D possibly matching TRBD1 (6 bases). The CDR3 is 16 amino acids. Germline V gene sequence: CDR1 LNHNV, CDR2 YYDKDF (reference sequence). V lost 3 bases to trimming and J lost 6 bases, with 15 bases between them. CDR3 sequence reads: CATSSSGASVNSPLHF. CDR3 DNA: TGTGCCACCAGCAGCTCAGGGGCTTCAGTTAATTCACCCCTCCACTTT.